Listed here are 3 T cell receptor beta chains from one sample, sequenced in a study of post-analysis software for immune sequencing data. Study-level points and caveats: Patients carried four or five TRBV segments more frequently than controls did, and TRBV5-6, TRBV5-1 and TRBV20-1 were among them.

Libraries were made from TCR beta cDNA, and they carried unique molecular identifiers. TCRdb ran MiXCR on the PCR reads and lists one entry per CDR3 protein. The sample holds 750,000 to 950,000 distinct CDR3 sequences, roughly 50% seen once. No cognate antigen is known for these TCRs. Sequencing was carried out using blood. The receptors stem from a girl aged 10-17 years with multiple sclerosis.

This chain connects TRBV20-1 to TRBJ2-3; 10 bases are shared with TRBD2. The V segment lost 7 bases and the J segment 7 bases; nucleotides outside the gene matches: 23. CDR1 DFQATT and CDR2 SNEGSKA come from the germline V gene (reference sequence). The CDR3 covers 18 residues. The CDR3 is CSGSSPAGGPMVGNTQYF. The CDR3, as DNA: TGCAGTGGCAGTAGCCCAGCGGGAGGGCCAATGGTTGGGAATACGCAGTATTTT.

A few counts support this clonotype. CDR3 loop: CASMGAPSSVETQYF. The CDR3 coding sequence is TGTGCCAGCATGGGGGCTCCGAGCTCCGTGGAGACCCAGTACTTC. V gene TRBV28 combines with J gene TRBJ2-5; D might be TRBD1 (6 bases). The CDR3 covers 15 residues. Between the trimmed V and J ends, which lost 7 bases and 5 bases, there was a span of 20 bases. CDR1 MDHEN and CDR2 SYDVKM come from the germline V gene. Supplemented by reference TRBV28 and TRBJ2-5, the full variable domain reads DVKVTQSSRYLVKRTGEKVFLECVQDMDHENMFWYRQDPGLGLRLIYFSYDVKMKEKGDIPEGYSVSREKKERFSLILESASTNQTSMYLCASMGAPSSVETQYFGPGTRLLVL.

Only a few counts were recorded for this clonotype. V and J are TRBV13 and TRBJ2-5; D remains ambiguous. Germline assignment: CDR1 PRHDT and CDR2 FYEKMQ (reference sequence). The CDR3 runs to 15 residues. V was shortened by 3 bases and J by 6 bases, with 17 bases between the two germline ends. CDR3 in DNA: TGTGCCAGCAGCTTCCGGCAGATTGCCCGGAAGACCCAGTACTTC. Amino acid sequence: CASSFRQIARKTQYF.